A single TCR beta chain is shown here with its context. Its antigen is as yet unknown. The sample is drawn from a study of T cells after yellow fever vaccination. Study-level information: It was SMART-Seq v4 Ultra Low Input that prepared the fractions with low cell numbers. Study outcomes and limitations: Most primary-vaccination clones recurred post-booster (roughly 96% CD4, more than 85% CD8). The CD4 compartment and the CD8 compartment contained a small share of clonotypes in common.

TCRdb analysed the 5' RACE reads with MiXCR anew, one entry per CDR3 protein. Of 400,000 or so distinct CDR3 sequences in the sample, approximately 18% were seen once. This receptor was taken from a man aged 18 to 30 who received the YFV17D yellow fever vaccine. Sequenced material: PBMCs, taken before the yellow fever booster vaccination.

The CDR3 protein is CASSHGQGSYEQYF. For the CDR3, the DNA is TGTGCCAGCAGCCATGGACAGGGCTCCTACGAGCAGTACTTC. The chain couples TRBV7-8 to TRBJ2-7, with 8 bases fitting TRBD1. The CDR3 sequence is 14 residues long. The J segment lost 0 bases and the V segment lost 5 bases, leaving 3 bases of the junction unmatched. Looked up from germline, CDR1 is SGHVS and CDR2 is FQNEAQ.